This entry describes one T cell receptor (beta chain). Its antigen is still unknown. The data were taken from a study of OX40 agonist ivuxolimab in advanced cancers. Study conclusions and caveats: In general, CD8+ T cells held more expanded clones than CD4+ did, on average.

The table came from immunoSEQ multiplex PCR; TCRdb's copy has only in-frame clones and leaves some out. The sample contains approximately 91,000 clones, around nine tenths of which appear only once. CDR3 length equals 16 residues. Unmatched junction bases numbered 13, after V lost 7 bases and J lost 6 bases. Germline V lookup: CDR1 SNHLY, CDR2 FYNNEI. This TCR was sampled from an adult with an advanced solid tumor such as melanoma, head and neck, liver or kidney cancer. The chain joins TRBV2 to TRBJ2-1; TRBD1 matches 9 bases. The specimen comprised CD4+ or CD8+ T cells sorted from blood, sampled in a trial of the OX40 agonist ivuxolimab. CDR3 sequence: CASTGGDRGITNEQFF. CDR3 coding DNA: TGTGCCAGCACCGGGGGCGACAGGGGGATTACCAATGAGCAGTTCTTC.